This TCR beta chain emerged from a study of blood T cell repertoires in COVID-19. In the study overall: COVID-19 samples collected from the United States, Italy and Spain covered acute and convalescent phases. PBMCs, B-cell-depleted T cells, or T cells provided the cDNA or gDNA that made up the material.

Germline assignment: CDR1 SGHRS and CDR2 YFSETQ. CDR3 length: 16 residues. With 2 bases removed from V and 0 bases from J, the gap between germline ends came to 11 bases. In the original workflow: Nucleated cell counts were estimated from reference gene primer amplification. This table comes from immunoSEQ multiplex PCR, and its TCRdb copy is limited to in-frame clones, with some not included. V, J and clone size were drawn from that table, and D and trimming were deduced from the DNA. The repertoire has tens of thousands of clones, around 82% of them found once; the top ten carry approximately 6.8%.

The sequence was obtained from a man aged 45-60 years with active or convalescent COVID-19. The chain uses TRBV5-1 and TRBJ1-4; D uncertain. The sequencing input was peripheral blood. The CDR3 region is CASSLGSVPTNEKLFF. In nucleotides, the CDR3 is TGCGCCAGCAGCTTAGGAAGCGTACCAACTAATGAAAAACTGTTTTTT.